The rows below give T cell receptor beta chains drawn from one sample of a study of response to subunit inactivated influenza vaccine. TCRdb processed the RT-PCR reads anew with MiXCR; each CDR3 protein has one entry. This table holds about 570,000 distinct CDR3 sequences, about 11% found once. These data were also reused for a study on T cells expressing NK-cell markers.

The material was PBMCs from blood, obtained on the day of vaccination. The source of these receptors is a man in his fifties who received an inactivated influenza vaccine. Both conserved end residues are part of each CDR3. Fields, in order: clone size, V gene, J gene, CDR3 protein. Clone size, where shown, is once, few, many, or a class for clones that have expanded.

>NA|TRBV7-2|TRBJ2-7
CASSSVSGTYEQYF
>few|TRBV12-3/TRBV12-4|TRBJ2-3
CASSFGGLGDTQYF
>NA|TRBV3-1|TRBJ2-1
CASSQYRGGEQFF
>NA|TRBV9|TRBJ2-3
CASSLIGRGPDTQYF
>few|TRBV28|TRBJ2-3
CASSLIVLAGGADTQYF
>many|TRBV3-1|TRBJ2-7
CASSQGGTTRGPYEQYF
>few|TRBV4-1|TRBJ2-1
CASSQAGGGYNEQFF
>NA|TRBV6-5|TRBJ2-3
CASSYFGPTDTQYF
>many|TRBV12-3/TRBV12-4|TRBJ2-3
CASTPSTDTQYF
>few|TRBV3-1|TRBJ1-6
CASSQDDPGESSYNSPLHF
>NA|TRBV4-3|TRBJ2-3
CASSQSGAFTDTQYF
>few|TRBV4-3|TRBJ2-5
CASSQEAGRMETQYF
>few|TRBV29-1|TRBJ2-2
CSVVLAPANTGELFF
>NA|TRBV7-9|TRBJ2-7
CASSPPGLGFYEQYF
>few|TRBV5-1|TRBJ2-2
CASRRTSGSITGELFF
>few|TRBV11-2|TRBJ1-4
CASSLLGQGAMANEKLFF
>many|TRBV21-1|TRBJ2-2
CASRFWPREDTGELFF
>NA|TRBV5-1|TRBJ2-7
CASSLPSRDEQYF
>few|TRBV29-1|TRBJ1-5
CSVISGGSGNQPQHF
>many|TRBV6-2/TRBV6-3|TRBJ1-1
CASSYQRGARTEAFF
>few|TRBV5-1|TRBJ1-6
CASSLRDGNSPLHF
>few|TRBV20-1|TRBJ2-1
CSAEGTNSYNEQFF